This T cell receptor beta chain was recovered during a study of lymphopenia after photon versus proton radiotherapy. General study findings and limits: After the lymphocyte nadir, photon-treated repertoires showed oligoclonal expansion, especially of CD8+ Temra cells.

Germline loops: CDR1 LNHDA, CDR2 SQIVND (reference sequence). V was cut by 1 base and J by 5 bases, with 9 bases left in between. This CDR3 is 15 amino acids long. This clone was counted a single time. Its antigen remains unidentified. TCRdb's table, derived via immunoSEQ multiplex PCR, lists solely in-frame clones and lacks some. The table lists 40,000 to 55,000 clones, about 92% of them singletons. This chain connects TRBV19 to TRBJ1-6; weak D call: TRBD1 (6 bases). The starting material was peripheral blood, obtained from a patient treated with photon-based radiotherapy. This clonotype originated in a woman aged 35 to 49 with cholangiocarcinoma. Here the CDR3 reads CASSIGTDNNSPLHF. The CDR3 DNA follows: TGTGCCAGTAGTATAGGGACAGACAATAATTCACCCCTCCACTTT. Together with reference TRBV19 and TRBJ1-6, the CDR3 gives the full variable domain: DGGITQSPKYLFRKEGQNVTLSCEQNLNHDAMYWYRQDPGQGLRLIYYSQIVNDFQKGDIAEGYSVSREKKESFPLTVTSAQKNPTAFYLCASSIGTDNNSPLHFGNGTRLTVT.